This is a list of T cell receptor beta chains from one sample in a study of blood T cell repertoires in COVID-19. The repertoire was sequenced with immunoSEQ multiplex PCR; TCRdb's copy has only in-frame clones and lacks some. The data hold some 350,000 clones, with 80% to 90% observed a single time. The source material was PBMCs or T cells enriched from blood (not recorded which). These receptors originate from a young man who had recovered from COVID-19. The CDR3 runs from the conserved cysteine through the conserved F or W. Size is stated for part of the rows, as once, few or many counts, or as a class when the clone is expanded.

>.|TRBV19
CATRRGQTGGRFADTQYF
>.|TRBV11-2
CASSLSLALPDYTF
>.|TRBV14
CASSQDPGQRGNVLTF
>.|TRBV7-3
CASSLMGLYTDTQYF
>.|TRBV6-5
CASSLSGVTEAFF
>.|TRBV6-4
CASSEGDGQPQHF
>.|TRBV18
CASSRGQGNEKLFF
>once|TRBV27
CASSFLGRETQYF
>few|TRBV28
CATQEGSVTEAFF
>few|TRBV5-1
CASSIQGIDNEQFF
>.|TRBV28
CASSPRGRYSYEQYF
>.|TRBV12-3/TRBV12-4
CASSSSGIYGYTF
>.|TRBV5-1
CASSKGQGGSEAFF
>.|TRBV7-2
CASSSPPVYEQYF
>.|TRBV10-1
CASRLKQDSNTEAFF
>.|TRBV19
CASSPGGYSRHSGANVLTF
>.|TRBV9
CASSVPYGTGFFLGNQPQHF
>.|TRBV12-3/TRBV12-4
CASSLTGFGEQYF
>.|TRBV29-1
CSVEGPEGPPSAFF
>.|TRBV28
CASSSGVSGANVLTF
>.|TRBV30
CAWSRTGGVAFF
>.|TRBV28
CATTGGTDNQPQHF
>.|TRBV28
CASSAQQGLAGYTF
>few|TRBV5-1
CASSLATGGDGYTF
>.|TRBV28
CASIEGRGYEQFF
>.|TRBV12-3/TRBV12-4
CASSFSKEKLFF
>.|TRBV7-9
CASSLRGLSGNTIYF
>.|TRBV7-2
CASSPRQAMNTEAFF
>few|TRBV14
CASSQGDSRPSYGYTF
>.|TRBV5-4
CASSPQINSGQGSTDTQYF
>.|TRBV6-5
CASTLAGGKAEAFF
>.|TRBV27
CASRPTSGGQYEQYF
>.|TRBV5-1
CASSLEPPTYGYTF
>.|TRBV28
CASSSQGLEAFF
>.|TRBV29-1
CSVGPEGQVEGEQFF
>.|TRBV18
CASSPPLGGAPSYEQYF
>few|TRBV19
CASSIAGVGTEAFF
>.|TRBV5-4
CASSRQGDNSPLHF
>.|TRBV18
CASSPPGTRNTEAFF
>.|TRBV5-4
CASSLARGQAETQYF
>.|TRBV28
CASSLGGTVGNEQYF
>.|TRBV21-1
CASSNRDRGYEQYF
>.|TRBV3-1/TRBV3-2
CASSPTGGTGNTIYF
>.|TRBV29-1
CSVENGRANTGELFF
>.|TRBV12-3/TRBV12-4
CASSPGTDTQYF
>.|TRBV27
CASTPRLRQGVNTGELFF
>.|TRBV19
CASSAATTGAPYEQYF
>once|TRBV27
CATRRDGVNEKLFF
>.|TRBV7-3
CASSSGHLMNTEAFF
>once|TRBV11-2
CASSLVTSGRRETQYF
>.|TRBV5-4
CASSLAAGAGQETQYF
>.|TRBV6-5
CASSYDPLAVRHF
>.|TRBV13
CASSSGRGPQHF
>.|TRBV23-1
CASSQSYQPQHF
>.|TRBV7-2
CASSLATSAAYEQYF
>.|TRBV28
CASSLAQGGNQPQHF
>.|TRBV25-1
CASSVGQGGEKLFF
>.|TRBV2
CASRTGVYYGYTF
>.|TRBV6-8
CASSYTAGGEKKLFF
>.|TRBV10-3
CAISELLERETQYF